The rows below give T cell receptor beta chains drawn from one sample of a study of CD8 T cells in ankylosing spondylitis. A single record per CDR3 protein comes from TCRdb applying MiXCR to the 5' RACE reads. Of approximately 500,000 distinct CDR3 sequences detected, about 13% appear once; the ten largest clones hold under 7.5%. The specimen sequenced was blood, either unsorted or a sorted T cell fraction (not recorded which). The receptors were gathered from a male donor with ankylosing spondylitis. The CDR3 runs from the conserved cysteine through the conserved F or W. A D gene is named only where the DNA matches it firmly. Where a row states a size, it is once, few, many or the class of an expanded clone; other rows omit it.

TRBJ2-4,few,TRBV6-2/TRBV6-3,TRBD2,CASSYSKRESPGRTKNIQYF,TGTGCCAGCAGTTACTCGAAGCGGGAGTCTCCGGGGAGGACCAAAAACATTCAGTACTTC
TRBJ2-7,many,TRBV7-4,TRBD1,CASSFGTGGARYEQYF,TGTGCCAGCAGCTTCGGGACAGGGGGTGCCCGCTACGAGCAGTACTTC
TRBJ2-1,.,TRBV29-1,.,CSVGLGSYNEQFF,TGCAGCGTGGGACTGGGGTCATACAATGAGCAGTTCTTC
TRBJ2-1,few,TRBV27,.,CASSNHIKNNEQFF,TGTGCCAGCAGCAACCACATTAAGAACAATGAGCAGTTCTTC
TRBJ2-1,.,TRBV20-1,.,CSRMAGHLNNEQFF,TGCAGCCGGATGGCAGGGCATTTAAACAATGAGCAGTTCTTC
TRBJ1-1,few,TRBV12-3/TRBV12-4,.,CASTLGSSTEAFF,TGTGCCAGCACCCTAGGTTCGAGCACTGAAGCTTTCTTT
TRBJ2-7,.,TRBV15,TRBD1,CATSREGQGREQYF,TGTGCCACCAGCAGAGAGGGACAGGGCCGGGAGCAGTACTTC
TRBJ1-5,.,TRBV25-1,.,CASSTPGASNQPQHF,TGTGCCAGCAGCACTCCGGGGGCTAGCAATCAGCCCCAGCATTTT
TRBJ1-6,few,TRBV20-1,.,CSAWALYNSPLHF,TGCAGTGCCTGGGCCCTGTATAATTCACCCCTCCACTTT
TRBJ2-3,many,TRBV12-3/TRBV12-4,TRBD2,CASSRLAGDDTQYF,TGTGCCAGCAGTAGACTAGCGGGTGATGATACGCAGTATTTT
TRBJ2-5,few,TRBV7-8,TRBD1,CASSLRPRGRETQYF,TGTGCCAGCAGCTTAAGACCCAGGGGGCGAGAGACCCAGTACTTC
TRBJ2-1,.,TRBV28,TRBD2,CASSSGGNSYNEQFF,TGTGCCAGCAGTTCCGGGGGGAACTCCTACAATGAGCAGTTCTTC
TRBJ1-5,few,TRBV6-1,.,CASRMTGTHQPQHF,TGTGCCAGCAGGATGACAGGAACTCATCAGCCCCAGCATTTT
TRBJ2-3,few,TRBV7-9,TRBD2,CASSLNSGSGTDTQYF,TGTGCCAGCAGCCTCAATAGCGGGAGTGGCACAGATACGCAGTATTTT
TRBJ2-6,many,TRBV29-1,.,CSVEVTGANVLTF,TGCAGCGTTGAGGTAACTGGGGCCAACGTCCTGACTTTC
TRBJ2-2,.,TRBV15,.,CATSRGGSDTGELFF,TGTGCCACCAGCCGTGGGGGGTCCGACACCGGGGAGCTGTTTTTT
TRBJ2-7,few,TRBV5-1,TRBD2,CASSLGLAGPSSYEQYF,TGCGCCAGCAGCTTGGGACTAGCGGGGCCGAGCTCCTACGAGCAGTACTTC
TRBJ2-3,.,TRBV4-2,TRBD2,CASSQEKGLAGGGTDTQYF,TGTGCCAGCAGCCAAGAAAAAGGGCTAGCGGGAGGAGGCACAGATACGCAGTATTTT
TRBJ2-1,.,TRBV24-1,.,CATSDLGGLRENEQFF,TGTGCCACCAGTGATTTGGGGGGGCTACGGGAAAATGAGCAGTTCTTC
TRBJ2-7,.,TRBV3-1,.,CASSPGGGASYEQYF,TGTGCCAGCAGCCCGGGCGGAGGGGCCTCCTACGAGCAGTACTTC
TRBJ2-3,few,TRBV20-1,TRBD2,CSADGGAGSTDTQYF,TGCAGTGCTGATGGTGGAGCGGGAAGCACAGATACGCAGTATTTT
TRBJ2-2,few,TRBV6-1,.,CASSGAGTQVNTGELFF,TGTGCCAGCAGTGGTGCCGGGACGCAGGTGAACACCGGGGAGCTGTTTTTT
TRBJ1-2,few,TRBV5-1,.,CASSWSTARPNYGYTF,TGCGCCAGCAGCTGGAGTACGGCCAGGCCCAACTATGGCTACACCTTC
TRBJ2-1,.,TRBV11-2,.,CASTDNEQFF,TGTGCCAGCACCGACAATGAGCAGTTCTTC
TRBJ2-3,.,TRBV20-1,TRBD2,CSAFTGLAGPTDTQYF,TGCAGTGCTTTCACGGGACTAGCGGGACCCACAGATACGCAGTATTTT